This is a list of T cell receptor beta chains from one sample in a study of T cells after posttransplantation cyclophosphamide. Libraries were prepared by immunoSEQ multiplex PCR; TCRdb keeps only in-frame clonotypes and omits some of them. The repertoire holds tens of thousands of clones, with just under 80% as singletons. Sequenced material: CD4+ T cells sorted from blood, taken 1,700 to 2,000 days after a stem cell transplant with posttransplant cyclophosphamide. These receptors came from a female patient between 40 and 55 years old who received an allogeneic stem cell transplant from a related donor, was CMV-positive, and had no GVHD. Some T cells may originate from the graft donor. The CDR3 runs from the conserved cysteine through the conserved F or W. A D gene is named only where the DNA matches it firmly. A row's size may be missing; if present it is once, few, many or a size class.

d_call j_call v_call clone_size cdr3_aa
NA TRBJ1-1 TRBV5-4 NA CASSFRDMNTEAFF
NA TRBJ1-1 TRBV6-5 NA CASTLTANTEAFF
NA TRBJ1-5 TRBV19 NA CASSTPGQLENQPQHF
TRBD2 TRBJ2-3 TRBV6-1 NA CASSEPGLASDTQYF
NA TRBJ2-3 TRBV5-5 NA CASSLGVAGLGDTQYF
NA TRBJ2-4 TRBV14 NA CASSQEGGRGAKNIQYF
TRBD1 TRBJ2-1 TRBV6-1 NA CASAGTDSFNEQFF
NA TRBJ1-3 TRBV28 NA CASSLVQAGNTIYF
TRBD1 TRBJ1-4 TRBV10-2 NA CASRSGQLNEKLFF
TRBD1 TRBJ1-2 TRBV11-2 NA CASSLGMADRGSYGYTF
NA TRBJ2-5 TRBV2 NA CASSGVRWETQYF
TRBD1 TRBJ1-5 TRBV19 NA CASSPLAGGWGNQPQHF
TRBD1 TRBJ1-1 TRBV18 NA CASSLLSTGGTTEAFF
NA TRBJ1-6 TRBV9 NA CASSLRGNSPLHF
TRBD2 TRBJ2-3 TRBV6-6 NA CASSYLAGEVDTQYF
NA TRBJ2-2 TRBV27 NA CASSFWGRELFF
NA TRBJ2-2 TRBV9 NA CASSVEGQVGGTGELFF
TRBD2 TRBJ2-4 TRBV18 NA CASSLAGTSGGLAKNIQYF
NA TRBJ1-1 TRBV2 once CASNRTPYTEAFF
NA TRBJ2-1 TRBV15 NA CATSRDGRGNEQFF
NA TRBJ2-1 TRBV29-1 NA CSAGSTDNEQFF
NA TRBJ1-2 TRBV19 NA CASSMVQGHLGYTF
TRBD1 TRBJ1-1 TRBV6-4 NA CASSGTGGGAFF
TRBD1 TRBJ1-2 TRBV4-1 once CASSQVPARQGLNYGYTF
TRBD2 TRBJ2-3 TRBV6-1 NA CASSAGTLSGGYTDTQYF
TRBD1 TRBJ2-4 TRBV28 NA CASSLRGQAKNIQYF
NA TRBJ1-2 TRBV6-5 NA CASSFPTEDYGYTF
NA TRBJ1-4 TRBV2 once CASSREVAATNEKLFF
NA TRBJ1-2 TRBV5-4 NA CASSLGAGDNGYTF